A selection of T cell receptor beta chains follows, all from one sample in a study of blood T cell repertoires in COVID-19. Here immunoSEQ multiplex PCR was the method, and the copy in TCRdb shows in-frame clones only, minus some. The sample records over 300,000 clones, 70% to 90% being singletons. Sequencing was performed on PBMCs or T cells enriched from blood (not recorded which). All receptors come from a woman aged 18-29 years who had recovered from COVID-19. Each CDR3 is given with its conserved first and last residue. D genes are given only for firm matches. Clone size is not always given. Where it is, it says once, few, many or a class for expanded clones.

CDR3: CAIGGQTGGGNTIYF
DNA: TGTGCCATCGGCGGACAGACCGGAGGTGGAAACACCATATATTTT
J: TRBJ1-3
V: TRBV10-3
D: .
size: .

CDR3: CASRTTGGSVQPQHF
DNA: TGTGCCAGCAGAACGACAGGGGGCTCGGTTCAGCCCCAGCATTTT
J: TRBJ1-5
V: TRBV28
D: TRBD1
size: many

CDR3: CASSMFSGAGANVLTF
DNA: TGTGCCAGTAGTATGTTCTCGGGGGCTGGGGCCAACGTCCTGACTTTC
J: TRBJ2-6
V: TRBV19
D: .
size: .

CDR3: CASSLLAGSVGYTF
DNA: TGTGCCAGCAGCCTCCTGGCAGGGTCGGTCGGCTACACCTTC
J: TRBJ1-2
V: TRBV14
D: .
size: .

CDR3: CASRTTPAGGDYGYTF
DNA: TGTGCCAGCAGAACGACCCCCGCCGGGGGGGACTATGGCTACACCTTC
J: TRBJ1-2
V: TRBV2
D: .
size: .

CDR3: CASSLALSSPLHF
DNA: TGTGCCAGCAGCTTAGCGCTTAGTTCACCCCTCCACTTT
J: TRBJ1-6
V: TRBV7-6
D: .
size: once

CDR3: CASSLRGGSQPQHF
DNA: TGTGCCAGCAGTTTGAGGGGAGGGAGTCAGCCCCAGCATTTT
J: TRBJ1-5
V: TRBV28
D: .
size: .

CDR3: CASSHRRVGGQGYYGYTF
DNA: TGTGCCAGCAGCCACCGCAGGGTCGGAGGACAGGGCTACTATGGCTACACCTTC
J: TRBJ1-2
V: TRBV9
D: TRBD1
size: .

CDR3: CASSPTADTEAFF
DNA: TGTGCCAGCTCACCAACAGCGGACACTGAAGCTTTCTTT
J: TRBJ1-1
V: TRBV18
D: .
size: .

CDR3: CAWSGRTVLSGNTIYF
DNA: TGTGCCTGGAGTGGCCGAACAGTTCTCTCTGGAAACACCATATATTTT
J: TRBJ1-3
V: TRBV30
D: .
size: few

CDR3: CASSPYQETQYF
DNA: TGTGCCAGCAGCCCGTACCAAGAGACCCAGTACTTC
J: TRBJ2-5
V: TRBV3-1/TRBV3-2
D: .
size: .

CDR3: CASRLTDRDYGYTF
DNA: TGCGCCAGCAGATTGACGGACAGGGACTATGGCTACACCTTC
J: TRBJ1-2
V: TRBV5-1
D: TRBD1
size: .

CDR3: CASSQDRRETQYF
DNA: TGTGCCAGCAGCCAAGATAGAAGAGAGACCCAGTACTTC
J: TRBJ2-5
V: TRBV3-1/TRBV3-2
D: .
size: .

CDR3: CASSPGLAGYNEQFF
DNA: TGTGCCAGCTCACCCGGACTAGCGGGGTACAATGAGCAGTTCTTC
J: TRBJ2-1
V: TRBV18
D: TRBD2
size: .

CDR3: CASSPTSVGEQFF
DNA: TGTGCCAGCAGCCCCACTAGCGTCGGTGAGCAGTTCTTC
J: TRBJ2-1
V: TRBV3-1/TRBV3-2
D: TRBD2
size: .

CDR3: CASSEGVTEAFF
DNA: TGCGCCAGTTCGGAGGGAGTAACTGAAGCTTTCTTT
J: TRBJ1-1
V: TRBV5-1
D: .
size: .